Presented here are 12 T cell receptor beta chains from one specimen sequenced in a study of T-cell reconstitution after alpha-beta-depleted transplantation in children. The TCRbeta library incorporated unique molecular identifiers. TCRdb analysed the PCR reads with MiXCR anew, one entry per CDR3 protein. The sample lists about 400,000 distinct CDR3 sequences; roughly 15% were seen once. This specimen was PBMCs, taken from the stem cell graft. All receptors derive from a human donor who donated a stem cell graft to a child with Fanconi anemia.

This clonotype was seen more than once but under ten times. A much larger clone lies one base from this, so it may be a read error. The chain joins TRBV18 to TRBJ2-3; possibly TRBD2 for D (5 bases). Trimming took off 4 bases at V and 1 base at J, with 9 bases between the two ends. Germline V lookup: CDR1 KGHSH, CDR2 LQKENI. The CDR3 loop spans 14 amino acids. This chain's CDR3 is CASSLNGGTDTQYF. DNA for the CDR3: TGTGCCAGCTCACTTAACGGGGGCACAGATACGCAGTATTTT.

This clonotype was found a few times. CDR3 loop: CASSLAMDHPEFF. The CDR3 nucleotides read TGTGCCAGCAGCTTAGCGATGGACCATCCGGAGTTCTTC. The chain joins TRBV7-2 to TRBJ2-1; D uncertain. This CDR3 has 13 residues. With 0 bases removed from V and 14 bases from J, the gap between germline ends came to 14 bases. CDR1 and CDR2 (germline): SGHTA, FQGNSA.

Only a few counts were recorded for this clonotype. This chain joins TRBV5-5 and TRBJ2-2; D unresolved. Germline V gene sequence: CDR1 SGHKS, CDR2 YYEKEE (reference sequence). V lost 0 bases and J lost 5, with 11 bases in between. The CDR3 loop spans 15 amino acids. The CDR3 coding sequence is TGTGCCAGCAGCTTGGCAGCAGTGACAACCGGGGAGCTGTTTTTT. Its protein is CASSLAAVTTGELFF.

This clonotype was seen only once. V usage is TRBV27 and J usage is TRBJ1-2; the match to TRBD1 covers 8 bases. J was trimmed by 8 bases and V by 3 bases; bases with no gene match: 5. The CDR3 totals 13 residues. Germline-derived CDR1 and CDR2 are MNHEY and SMNVEV (reference sequence). CDR3 amino acids: CASSLRQGRGYTF. For the CDR3, the DNA is TGTGCCAGCAGTTTGAGACAGGGGAGAGGCTACACCTTC.

This clonotype occurred many times. This chain links TRBV9 with TRBJ2-1, with D perhaps matching TRBD1 (6 bases). V lost 4 bases and J 5 bases, leaving 13 bases between the germline ends. The CDR3 is 14 amino acids. Germline V gene sequence: CDR1 SGDLS, CDR2 YYNGEE. This CDR3 is CASSPAPGDNEQFF. The CDR3 DNA is TGTGCCAGCAGCCCCGCCCCAGGGGACAATGAGCAGTTCTTC.

V usage is TRBV4-2 and J usage is TRBJ2-1, with no clear D. With 1 base removed from V and 0 bases from J, the gap between germline ends came to 13 bases. This CDR3 is built from 17 residues. Germline lookup yields CDR1 LGHNA and CDR2 YNFKEQ. CDR3 DNA: TGTGCCAGCAGCCAAGGCGTCGGGCTCGACTCCTACAATGAGCAGTTCTTC. It encodes CASSQGVGLDSYNEQFF.

The rearrangement joins TRBV20-1 to TRBJ2-7; possibly TRBD1 for D (6 bases). There are 16 residues in the CDR3. Germline V CDR1 and CDR2: DFQATT, SNEGSKA (reference sequence). V was shortened by 0 bases and J by 6 bases, with 21 bases between the two germline ends. CDR3 nucleotides: TGCAGTGCTAGAGACCTCAGGGGCAGGGTCGGTGGCGAGCAGTACTTC. This codes for CSARDLRGRVGGEQYF.

This chain uses TRBV6-2 or TRBV6-3 with TRBJ1-1, with TRBD1 identical over 7 bases. Germline lookup yields CDR1 MNHEY and CDR2 SVGEGT. CDR3 size: 19 residues. V was pared by 5 bases and J by 4 bases, with 22 bases of the junction left unmatched. This CDR3 reads CASSNDRAEAPLEVTEAFF. As DNA, the CDR3 is TGTGCCAGCAGTAACGACAGGGCGGAAGCTCCGCTCGAGGTCACTGAAGCTTTCTTT.

The gene calls are TRBV5-5 and TRBJ1-5, with D possibly matching TRBD1 (5 bases). The CDR3 is 14 amino acids. V was pared by 1 base and J by 4 bases, with 9 bases between. CDR1 and CDR2 from the germline V gene are SGHKS and YYEKEE (reference sequence). The CDR3 spells CASSLWGLNQPQHF. The CDR3 coding sequence is TGTGCCAGCAGCTTGTGGGGCTTAAATCAGCCCCAGCATTTT.

The rearrangement links TRBV20-1 to TRBJ1-2; D is ambiguous. Germline lookup yields CDR1 DFQATT and CDR2 SNEGSKA (reference sequence). CDR3 length equals 11 residues. V was cut by 6 bases and J by 4 bases, with 9 bases left in between. The CDR3 is CSALPSYGYTF. CDR3 DNA: TGCAGTGCCCTTCCGAGCTATGGCTACACCTTC.

This clonotype was seen more than once but under ten times. The V and J genes are TRBV10-1 and TRBJ2-1; TRBD2 aligns across 11 bases. The J segment lost 2 bases and the V segment lost 3 bases, leaving 6 bases of the junction unmatched. The germline CDR1 and CDR2 sequences are WNHNN and SYGVQD (reference sequence). CDR3 size: 17 residues. The CDR3 here is CASSDHPGLAAYNEQFF. The CDR3 region has the DNA TGCGCCAGCAGTGATCATCCGGGACTAGCGGCCTACAATGAGCAGTTCTTC.

The CDR3 spells CASSYALGGEETQYF. CDR3 DNA: TGTGCCAGCAGCTATGCCCTCGGGGGGGAAGAGACCCAGTACTTC. The chain employs TRBV7-9 and TRBJ2-5, with TRBD2 matching over 8 bases. The CDR3 sequence is 15 residues long. V lost 4 bases and J lost 3; bases outside the gene matches: 7. Per germline, CDR1 SEHNR and CDR2 FQNEAQ (reference sequence).